Included here is one TCR beta chain sequence, with context. The entry originates in a study of blood T cell repertoires in COVID-19. About the study: PBMCs, B-cell-depleted T cells, or T cells were the source of the cDNA or gDNA that made up the material.

Seattle participants joined during active infection and were tracked over time. TCRdb keeps only in-frame clones here, not all; method: immunoSEQ multiplex PCR. The sample comprises 150,000 to 200,000 clones, roughly 82% of which are singletons, and around 7% rests with the top ten. The CDR3 spans 15 residues. The germline gives CDR1 MNHNY, CDR2 SVGAGI (reference sequence). The trim removed 2 bases at V and 4 bases at J, leaving 6 bases unmatched. Specimen: peripheral blood. The rearrangement links TRBV6-6 to TRBJ1-1, with 8 bases lining up with TRBD1. The TCR sequence derives from a woman in her forties with COVID-19, enrolled during active disease. In nucleotides, the CDR3 is TGTGCCAGCAGTTACCTAACAGGGGGAGGCACTGAAGCTTTCTTT. It codes for CASSYLTGGGTEAFF.